The rows below give T cell receptor beta chains drawn from one sample of a study of OX40 agonist ivuxolimab in advanced cancers. The protocol was immunoSEQ multiplex PCR, while the TCRdb copy is restricted to in-frame clones and leaves out a portion. The table lists some 66,000 clones, roughly 88% of them singletons. The starting material was CD4+ or CD8+ T cells sorted from blood, obtained in a trial of the OX40 agonist ivuxolimab. These receptors were taken from an adult with an advanced solid tumor such as melanoma, head and neck, liver or kidney cancer. Each CDR3 is given with its conserved first and last residue. The D gene is left open where the match is weak. For some rows the clone size is stated as once, few or many, or as a class when expanded; others skip it.

CDR3 | DNA | size | J | D | V
CASSLRQDRAEAFF | TGTGCCAGCAGTCTTCGACAGGATAGGGCTGAAGCTTTCTTT | - | TRBJ1-1 | - | TRBV28
CASSPLMDNEQFF | TGTGCCAGCAGTCCCCTTATGGACAATGAGCAGTTCTTC | - | TRBJ2-1 | - | TRBV27
CASSPRTQARQETQYF | TGTGCCAGCAGTCCGAGGACCCAAGCGAGACAAGAGACCCAGTACTTC | - | TRBJ2-5 | - | TRBV2
CASSQVSNSPLHF | TGTGCCAGCAGCCAGGTCTCTAATTCACCCCTCCACTTT | - | TRBJ1-6 | - | TRBV11-3
CASRIGAPTYEQYF | TGCGCCAGCAGAATAGGGGCACCCACCTACGAGCAGTACTTC | - | TRBJ2-7 | - | TRBV5-1
CASSSKSTGELFF | TGTGCCAGCAGCTCCAAGAGCACCGGGGAGCTGTTTTTT | - | TRBJ2-2 | - | TRBV11-2
CASSRPLVGVTEAFF | TGTGCCAGCAGTCGCCCCTTGGTAGGGGTCACTGAAGCTTTCTTT | once | TRBJ1-1 | - | TRBV28
CASSPGLLTSYEQYF | TGTGCCAGCTCACCGGGACTACTCACCTCCTACGAGCAGTACTTC | - | TRBJ2-7 | TRBD2 | TRBV18
CASSSTGGGTNEKLFF | TGTGCCAGCAGTTCCACAGGGGGCGGGACTAATGAAAAACTGTTTTTT | - | TRBJ1-4 | TRBD1 | TRBV6-5
CASSIVWAGRNQPQHF | TGTGCCAGTAGTATAGTATGGGCAGGGCGCAATCAGCCCCAGCATTTT | - | TRBJ1-5 | - | TRBV19
CASSQDRGDPYGYTF | TGTGCCAGCAGCCAAGATCGGGGGGACCCCTATGGCTACACCTTC | once | TRBJ1-2 | - | TRBV4-2
CASSQDRGQPQHF | TGCGCCAGCAGCCAAGATCGCGGTCAGCCCCAGCATTTT | once | TRBJ1-5 | - | TRBV4-1
CASGGSYEQYF | TGCGCCAGCGGAGGTTCCTACGAGCAGTACTTC | few | TRBJ2-7 | - | TRBV10-1
CASSLGGSDYGYTF | TGTGCCAGCAGCTTGGGGGGTTCGGACTATGGCTACACCTTC | - | TRBJ1-2 | - | TRBV7-3
CASSTQGNTEAFF | TGTGCCAGCAGCACACAGGGGAACACTGAAGCTTTCTTT | - | TRBJ1-1 | - | TRBV9
CAIESAGGNTIYF | TGTGCCATCGAATCGGCGGGCGGAAACACCATATATTTT | - | TRBJ1-3 | - | TRBV7-9
CASSLVQHSGNTIYF | TGTGCCAGCAGCTTAGTTCAGCACTCTGGAAACACCATATATTTT | - | TRBJ1-3 | - | TRBV7-2
CASSFWQLSGNTIYF | TGTGCCAGCAGCTTTTGGCAGCTATCAGGAAACACCATATATTTT | - | TRBJ1-3 | - | TRBV5-6
CASSSRTATDTQYF | TGCGCCAGCAGCTCTCGGACCGCCACAGATACGCAGTATTTT | - | TRBJ2-3 | - | TRBV5-1
CAWSVSKFGGLSGNTIYF | TGTGCCTGGAGTGTTAGTAAGTTCGGGGGCCTCTCTGGAAACACCATATATTTT | - | TRBJ1-3 | - | TRBV30
CASTQGRDQPQHF | TGTGCCAGCACCCAAGGGAGGGATCAGCCCCAGCATTTT | few | TRBJ1-5 | - | TRBV2
CASRSPRGPDTIYF | TGTGCCAGCAGGTCCCCCAGGGGGCCGGACACCATATATTTT | - | TRBJ1-3 | TRBD1 | TRBV28
CASSYDRFYGYTF | TGTGCCAGCAGTTACGACAGGTTCTATGGCTACACCTTC | - | TRBJ1-2 | - | TRBV6-5
CASSDSRDNDYGYTF | TGTGCCAGCAGTGACTCACGGGACAATGACTATGGCTACACCTTC | - | TRBJ1-2 | - | TRBV6-4
CASSLDQPQHF | TGTGCCAGCAGCTTGGATCAGCCCCAGCATTTT | - | TRBJ1-5 | - | TRBV7-3
CASRPTPRNSPLHF | TGTGCCAGCAGGCCTACACCGAGAAATTCACCCCTCCACTTT | - | TRBJ1-6 | - | TRBV28
CASSPPGGVETQYF | TGTGCCAGCTCACCACCGGGGGGAGTAGAGACCCAGTACTTC | once | TRBJ2-5 | - | TRBV18
CASSPGASVYNEQFF | TGTGCCAGCAGCCCCGGAGCGTCCGTCTACAATGAGCAGTTCTTC | - | TRBJ2-1 | - | TRBV7-3
CASSRDITYEQYF | TGTGCCAGCAGCCGGGACATTACCTACGAGCAGTACTTC | - | TRBJ2-7 | - | TRBV6-5
CASSSGPEYGYTF | TGCGCCAGCAGCTCGGGACCTGAATATGGCTACACCTTC | - | TRBJ1-2 | - | TRBV5-1
CASSSDRAYEQYF | TGCGCCAGCAGCTCAGACAGGGCCTACGAGCAGTACTTC | - | TRBJ2-7 | TRBD1 | TRBV5-1
CASSYVGGGPYEQYF | TGTGCCAGCAGTTATGTTGGGGGGGGGCCCTACGAGCAGTACTTC | once | TRBJ2-7 | - | TRBV6-5
CASSLVLGTDTQYF | TGTGCCAGCAGCTTGGTGTTGGGCACAGATACGCAGTATTTT | - | TRBJ2-3 | - | TRBV5-4
CASSHNLGQGISSHEQYF | TGCGCCAGCAGCCATAATTTGGGACAGGGTATTTCATCCCACGAGCAGTACTTC | - | TRBJ2-7 | TRBD1 | TRBV4-1
CASSQEGGFNYGYTF | TGCGCCAGCAGCCAAGAGGGGGGCTTCAACTATGGCTACACCTTC | - | TRBJ1-2 | - | TRBV4-1
CASSSTLETQYF | TGTGCCAGCAGCTCCACCTTAGAGACCCAGTACTTC | - | TRBJ2-5 | - | TRBV7-2
CSARVGNIQYF | TGCAGTGCCAGGGTGGGTAACATTCAGTACTTC | - | TRBJ2-4 | - | TRBV20-1
CASSVDVNYGYTF | TGTGCCAGCAGCGTAGATGTTAACTATGGCTACACCTTC | - | TRBJ1-2 | - | TRBV9
CASSESQGNLYGYTF | TGCGCCAGCAGTGAGTCTCAGGGCAATCTCTATGGCTACACCTTC | - | TRBJ1-2 | - | TRBV10-1
CASSWREDREAFF | TGCGCCAGCAGCTGGAGGGAGGACCGCGAAGCTTTCTTT | - | TRBJ1-1 | - | TRBV5-1
CASSQPRALSTDTQYF | TGCGCCAGCAGCCAACCTCGGGCCCTTAGCACAGATACGCAGTATTTT | once | TRBJ2-3 | - | TRBV4-1
CASSDYSRNEQFF | TGCGCCAGCAGTGATTACAGTAGGAATGAGCAGTTCTTC | - | TRBJ2-1 | - | TRBV10-2
CASSYTGAVNEQFF | TGTGCCAGCAGTTATACAGGGGCCGTAAATGAGCAGTTCTTC | - | TRBJ2-1 | TRBD1 | TRBV6-5
CASSEALAGGSEQYF | TGTGCCAGCAGTGAAGCGCTCGCAGGGGGGAGCGAGCAGTACTTC | - | TRBJ2-7 | - | TRBV2
CASRDADAQADTQYF | TGCGCCAGCAGGGACGCCGACGCCCAGGCAGATACGCAGTATTTT | once | TRBJ2-3 | - | TRBV5-1
CASSQVGAMGDTQYF | TGCGCCAGCAGCCAAGTTGGGGCGATGGGGGATACGCAGTATTTT | - | TRBJ2-3 | - | TRBV4-1
CASSPGQGRTPNTGELFF | TGTGCCAGTAGTCCAGGACAGGGACGGACTCCGAACACCGGGGAGCTGTTTTTT | - | TRBJ2-2 | TRBD1 | TRBV19
CASSSGGGYGYTF | TGTGCCAGCAGCTCCGGGGGCGGTTATGGCTACACCTTC | - | TRBJ1-2 | - | TRBV5-5
CASSPGQVKNTIYF | TGTGCCAGCTCACCCGGGCAGGTCAAAAACACCATATATTTT | - | TRBJ1-3 | - | TRBV18
CASSQGQLTGELFF | TGCGCCAGCAGCCAAGGGCAGCTCACCGGGGAGCTGTTTTTT | - | TRBJ2-2 | - | TRBV4-1
CASSYSLAYGTQYF | TGTGCCAGCAGTTACTCGCTAGCCTATGGGACCCAGTACTTC | - | TRBJ2-5 | - | TRBV6-5
CASSAGWAPRTDTQYF | TGTGCCAGCAGCGCGGGTTGGGCGCCTAGGACGGATACGCAGTATTTT | - | TRBJ2-3 | - | TRBV5-6
CASRHGDYGYTF | TGCGCCAGCAGACACGGGGACTATGGCTACACCTTC | - | TRBJ1-2 | - | TRBV4-1
CASSLNSADTQYF | TGTGCCAGCAGCTTAAATTCAGCAGATACGCAGTATTTT | - | TRBJ2-3 | - | TRBV7-3
CASSYRQGARDTQYF | TGTGCCAGCAGTTACCGACAGGGGGCAAGGGATACGCAGTATTTT | - | TRBJ2-3 | TRBD1 | TRBV7-9
CASSFGGAQPQHF | TGTGCCAGCAGTTTTGGGGGGGCTCAGCCCCAGCATTTT | - | TRBJ1-5 | - | TRBV28
CASSLRLQETQYF | TGTGCCAGCAGCTTAAGGCTCCAAGAGACCCAGTACTTC | - | TRBJ2-5 | - | TRBV11-2